What follows describes a single TCR beta chain. A second PCR of about 7 to 11 cycles used a sample-barcoded 5' primer and a J-beta primer mix. Each CDR3 protein gets one entry after TCRdb re-called the 5' RACE reads with MiXCR. This sample has under 2,000,000 distinct CDR3 sequences; 40% to 55% occur once, and the top ten carry less than 2.5%. This sample stems from a study of blood T cells in healthy people across ages. Losses at the gene ends were 2 bases for V and 2 bases for J; bases not matched to a gene: 4. The CDR3 has 15 residues. Germline V CDR1 and CDR2: MNHEY, SVGAGI. The origin of this receptor is a woman between 40 and 50 years old in good health. V and J are TRBV6-5 and TRBJ2-5, with 8 bases fitting TRBD2. Sequences were obtained from blood. For the CDR3, the DNA is TGTGCCAGCAGTTACATAGCGGGGTGGCAAGAGACCCAGTACTTC. Residues: CASSYIAGWQETQYF.